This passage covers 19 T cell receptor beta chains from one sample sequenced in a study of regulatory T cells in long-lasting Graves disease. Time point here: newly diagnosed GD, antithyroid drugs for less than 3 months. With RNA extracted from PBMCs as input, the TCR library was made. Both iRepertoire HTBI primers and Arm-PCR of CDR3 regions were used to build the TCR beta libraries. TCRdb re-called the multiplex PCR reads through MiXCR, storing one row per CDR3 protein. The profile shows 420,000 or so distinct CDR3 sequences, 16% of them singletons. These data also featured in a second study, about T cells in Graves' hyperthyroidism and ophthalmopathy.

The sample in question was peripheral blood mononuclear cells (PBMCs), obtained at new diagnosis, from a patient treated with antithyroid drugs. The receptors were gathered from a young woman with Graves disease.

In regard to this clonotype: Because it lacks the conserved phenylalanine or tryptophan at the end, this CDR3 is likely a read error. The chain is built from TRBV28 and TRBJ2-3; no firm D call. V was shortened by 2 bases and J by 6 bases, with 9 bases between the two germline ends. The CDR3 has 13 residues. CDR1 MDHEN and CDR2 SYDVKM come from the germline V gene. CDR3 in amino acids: CASSLPPLDTQYS. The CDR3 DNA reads TGTGCCAGCAGTTTACCCCCACTGGATACGCAGTATTCT.

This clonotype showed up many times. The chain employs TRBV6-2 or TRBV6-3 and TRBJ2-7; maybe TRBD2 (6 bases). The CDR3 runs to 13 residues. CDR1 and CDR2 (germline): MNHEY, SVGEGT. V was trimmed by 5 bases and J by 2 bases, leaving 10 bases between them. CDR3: CASSERVTYEQYF. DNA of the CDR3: TGTGCCAGCAGTGAGCGGGTAACCTACGAGCAGTACTTC.

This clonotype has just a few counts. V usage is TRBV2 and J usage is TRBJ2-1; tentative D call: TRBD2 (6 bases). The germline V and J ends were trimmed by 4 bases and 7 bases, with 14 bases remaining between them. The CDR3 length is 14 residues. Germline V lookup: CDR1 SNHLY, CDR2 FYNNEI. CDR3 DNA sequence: TGTGCCAGCAGTGTTAGACTAGTAAGGAATGAGCAGTTCTTC. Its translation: CASSVRLVRNEQFF.

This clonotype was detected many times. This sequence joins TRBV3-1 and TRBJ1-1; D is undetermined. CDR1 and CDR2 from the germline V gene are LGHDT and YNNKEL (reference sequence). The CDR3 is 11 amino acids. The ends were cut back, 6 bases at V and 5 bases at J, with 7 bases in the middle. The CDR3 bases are TGTGCCAGCAGTGAGAATACTGAAGCTTTCTTT. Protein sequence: CASSENTEAFF.

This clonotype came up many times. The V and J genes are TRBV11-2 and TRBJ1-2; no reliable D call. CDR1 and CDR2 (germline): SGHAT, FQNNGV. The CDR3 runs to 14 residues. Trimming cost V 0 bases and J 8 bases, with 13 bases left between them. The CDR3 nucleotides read TGTGCCAGCAGCTTAGATGCAATGTGGAAAGGCTACACCTTC. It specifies CASSLDAMWKGYTF.

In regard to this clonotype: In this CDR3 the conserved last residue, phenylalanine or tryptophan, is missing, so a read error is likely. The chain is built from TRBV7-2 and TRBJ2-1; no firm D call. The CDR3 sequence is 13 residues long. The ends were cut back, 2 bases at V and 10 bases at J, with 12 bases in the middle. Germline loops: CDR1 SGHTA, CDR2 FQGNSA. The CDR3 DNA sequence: TGTGCCAGCAGCTTAACGCAGTGGACCGAGCAGTTCTCC. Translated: CASSLTQWTEQFS.

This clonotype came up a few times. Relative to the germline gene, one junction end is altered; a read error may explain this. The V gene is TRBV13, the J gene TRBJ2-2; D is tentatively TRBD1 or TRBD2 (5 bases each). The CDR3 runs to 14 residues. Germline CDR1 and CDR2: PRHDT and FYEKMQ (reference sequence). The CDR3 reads CASSEGTSTGELIF. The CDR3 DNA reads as TGTGCCAGCAGCGAAGGGACCAGCACCGGGGAGCTGATTTTT.

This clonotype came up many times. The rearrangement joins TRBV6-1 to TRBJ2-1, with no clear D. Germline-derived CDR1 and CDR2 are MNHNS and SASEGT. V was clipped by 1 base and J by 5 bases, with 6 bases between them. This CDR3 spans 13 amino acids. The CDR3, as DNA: TGTGCCAGCAGTGAAGGCAGTCACAATGAGCAGTTCTTC. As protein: CASSEGSHNEQFF.

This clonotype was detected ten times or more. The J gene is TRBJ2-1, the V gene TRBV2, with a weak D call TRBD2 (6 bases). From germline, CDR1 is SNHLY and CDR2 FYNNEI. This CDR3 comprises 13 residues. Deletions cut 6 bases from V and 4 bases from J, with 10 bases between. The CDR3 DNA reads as TGTGCCAGCAGCGGCCGGGGGTACAATGAGCAGTTCTTC. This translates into CASSGRGYNEQFF.

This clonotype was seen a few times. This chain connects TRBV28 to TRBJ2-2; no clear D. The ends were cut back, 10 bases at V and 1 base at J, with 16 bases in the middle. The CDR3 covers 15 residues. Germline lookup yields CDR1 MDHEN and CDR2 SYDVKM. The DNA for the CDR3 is TGTGCCACCAGGAGCTTATCGGAGAACACCGGGGAGCTGTTTTTT. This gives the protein CATRSLSENTGELFF. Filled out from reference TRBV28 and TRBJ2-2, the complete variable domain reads DVKVTQSSRYLVKRTGEKVFLECVQDMDHENMFWYRQDPGLGLRLIYFSYDVKMKEKGDIPEGYSVSREKKERFSLILESASTNQTSMYLCATRSLSENTGELFFGEGSRLTVL.

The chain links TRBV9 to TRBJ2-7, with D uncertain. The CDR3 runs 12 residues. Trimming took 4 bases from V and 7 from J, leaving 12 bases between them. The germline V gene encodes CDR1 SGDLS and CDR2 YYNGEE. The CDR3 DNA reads TGTGCCAGCAGCCGCGGCGTGGGGGAGCAGTACTTC. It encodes CASSRGVGEQYF.

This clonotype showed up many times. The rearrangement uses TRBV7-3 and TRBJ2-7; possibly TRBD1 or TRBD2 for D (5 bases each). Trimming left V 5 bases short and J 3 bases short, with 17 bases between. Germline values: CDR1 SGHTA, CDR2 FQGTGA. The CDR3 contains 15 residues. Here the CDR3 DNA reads TGTGCCAGCAGCCAGACCCCAGGGACCTTCTACGAGCAGTACTTC. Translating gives CASSQTPGTFYEQYF.

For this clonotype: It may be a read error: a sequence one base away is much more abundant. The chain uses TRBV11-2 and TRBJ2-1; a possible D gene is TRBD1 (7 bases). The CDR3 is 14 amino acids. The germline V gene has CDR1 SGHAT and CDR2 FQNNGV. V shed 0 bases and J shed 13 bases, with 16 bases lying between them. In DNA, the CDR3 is TGTGCCAGCAGCTTAGACAGGGGGGCCGGGACCCAGTTCTTC. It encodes CASSLDRGAGTQFF.

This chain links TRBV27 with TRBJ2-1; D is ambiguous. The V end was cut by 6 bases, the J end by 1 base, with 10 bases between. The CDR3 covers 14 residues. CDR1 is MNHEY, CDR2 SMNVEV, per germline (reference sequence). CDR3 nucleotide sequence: TGTGCCAGCAGCATTGGTGAGTCCTACAATGAGCAGTTCTTC. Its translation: CASSIGESYNEQFF.

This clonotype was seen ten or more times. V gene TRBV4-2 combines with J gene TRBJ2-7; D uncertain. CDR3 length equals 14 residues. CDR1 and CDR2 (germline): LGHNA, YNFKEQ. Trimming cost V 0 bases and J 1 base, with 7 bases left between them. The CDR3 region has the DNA TGTGCCAGCAGCCAAGATCGGAGATCCTACGAGCAGTACTTC. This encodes CASSQDRRSYEQYF.

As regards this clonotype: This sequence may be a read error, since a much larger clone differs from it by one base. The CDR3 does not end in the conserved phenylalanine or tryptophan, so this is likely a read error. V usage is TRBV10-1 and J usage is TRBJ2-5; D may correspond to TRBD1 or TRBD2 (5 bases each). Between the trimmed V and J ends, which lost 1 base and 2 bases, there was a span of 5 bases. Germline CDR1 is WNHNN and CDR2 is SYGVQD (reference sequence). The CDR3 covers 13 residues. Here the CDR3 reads CASSEWGQETQYI. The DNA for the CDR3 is TGCGCCAGCAGTGAGTGGGGGCAAGAGACCCAGTACATC.

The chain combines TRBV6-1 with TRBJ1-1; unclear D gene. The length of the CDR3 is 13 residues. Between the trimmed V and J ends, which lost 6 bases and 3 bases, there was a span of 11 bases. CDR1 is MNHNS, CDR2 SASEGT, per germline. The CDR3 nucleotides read TGTGCCAGCAGGGGAGTACGTGACACTGAAGCTTTCTTT. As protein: CASRGVRDTEAFF.

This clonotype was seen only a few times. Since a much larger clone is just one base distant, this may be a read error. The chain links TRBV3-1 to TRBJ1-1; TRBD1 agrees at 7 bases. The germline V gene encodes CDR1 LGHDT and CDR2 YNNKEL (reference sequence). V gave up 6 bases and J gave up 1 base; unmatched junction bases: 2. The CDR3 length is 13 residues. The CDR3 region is CASRGTANTEAFF. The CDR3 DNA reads TGTGCCAGCAGGGGGACAGCGAACACTGAAGCTTTCTTT.

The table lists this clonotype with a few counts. The CDR3 DNA reads TGTGCCAGCAGCAGCCGGGACGGACTCTATGGCTACACCTTC. This encodes CASSSRDGLYGYTF. The chain carries TRBV7-2 and TRBJ1-2, with a tentative D call TRBD1 (5 bases). Germline V gene sequence: CDR1 SGHTA, CDR2 FQGNSA. The CDR3 extends over 14 amino acids. The V end was cut by 5 bases, the J end by 4 bases, with 14 bases between.